Listed below are T cell receptor beta chains from one sample, sequenced in a study of pediatric ulcerative colitis. Repertoires were generated with immunoSEQ multiplex PCR, while TCRdb's copy carries only in-frame clones and drops some. The data hold roughly 70,000 clones, with roughly nine tenths observed a single time. Sequenced: blood. These receptors all come from a boy between 5 and 17 years old with severe ulcerative colitis. CDR3s include the opening cysteine and the closing phenylalanine or tryptophan. The D gene is left open where the match is weak. For some rows the clone size is stated as once, few or many, or as a class when expanded; others skip it.

size	V	D	J	DNA	CDR3
-	TRBV7-3	TRBD2	TRBJ2-3	TGTGCCAGCAGCCTCCAGCCGGGACTAGCAGGGGATACGCAGTATTTT	CASSLQPGLAGDTQYF
-	TRBV7-6	-	TRBJ2-5	TGTGCCAGCAGCGTAGGTATCCAGACCAAAGAGACCCAGTACTTC	CASSVGIQTKETQYF
-	TRBV18	-	TRBJ1-3	TGTGCCAGCTCACTACTAGCAGGGTCCGGAAACACCATATATTTT	CASSLLAGSGNTIYF
-	TRBV2	-	TRBJ2-3	TGTGCCAGCAGTGACTTGGGGAGCTCAGATACGCAGTATTTT	CASSDLGSSDTQYF
-	TRBV5-1	-	TRBJ1-2	TGCGCCAGCAGCTCCGGCAATAACTATGGCTACACCTTC	CASSSGNNYGYTF
-	TRBV19	TRBD2	TRBJ2-7	TGTGCCAGTAGTACATACTTAAAGGGCTCGCGGGGAGGGTATTGCGAGCAGTACTTC	CASSTYLKGSRGGYCEQYF
-	TRBV18	-	TRBJ2-1	TGTGCCAGCTCACCAACGGAGGGGCGCAATGAGCAGTTCTTC	CASSPTEGRNEQFF
-	TRBV6-4	-	TRBJ1-1	TGTGCCAGCAGTGACTCTATGGGTTATCCAACGGAAGCTTTCTTT	CASSDSMGYPTEAFF
-	TRBV6-1	-	TRBJ1-2	TGTGCCAGCCGGTTGGGGGGGAGTTATGGCTACACCTTC	CASRLGGSYGYTF
-	TRBV27	TRBD1	TRBJ2-2	TGTGCCAGCAGCTACCAGGGGGCCGACGGGGAGCTGTTTTTT	CASSYQGADGELFF
once	TRBV29-1	TRBD2	TRBJ2-7	TGCAGCGTTGATCTTGCGGGAGGGCCGTACGAGCAGTACTTC	CSVDLAGGPYEQYF
-	TRBV7-6	-	TRBJ2-1	TGTGCCAGCAGACTAGCTCAATACAATGAGCAGTTCTTC	CASRLAQYNEQFF
-	TRBV11-2	-	TRBJ1-1	TGTGCCAGCAGCCCGGAGGTCGGGAGCTACACTGAAGCTTTCTTT	CASSPEVGSYTEAFF
-	TRBV10-3	-	TRBJ2-7	TGTGCCATCAGCGACCGTTCCTATACTGACAGACCCTACGAGCAGTACTTC	CAISDRSYTDRPYEQYF
-	TRBV4-1	TRBD1	TRBJ2-7	TGCGCCAGCAGCCAACCCCAACAGGGGACCTACGAGCAGTACTTC	CASSQPQQGTYEQYF
-	TRBV4-2	-	TRBJ2-7	TGTGCCAGCAGCCAAGACTGGGACACCACCTACGAGCAGTACTTC	CASSQDWDTTYEQYF
-	TRBV29-1	TRBD2	TRBJ2-1	TGCAGCGTACAGGGACTAGCGGATAAATACAATGAGCAGTTCTTC	CSVQGLADKYNEQFF
-	TRBV6-6	-	TRBJ2-7	TGTGCCAGCAGTTACCAATCCTACGAGCAGTACTTC	CASSYQSYEQYF
-	TRBV5-4	TRBD1	TRBJ1-1	TGTGCCAGCAGCATTACGGACAGGGCCGAAGCTTTCTTT	CASSITDRAEAFF
-	TRBV29-1	-	TRBJ2-2	TGCAGCGTTGAGGCCGACTACGCGAACACCGGGGAGCTGTTTTTT	CSVEADYANTGELFF
-	TRBV11-2	TRBD1	TRBJ1-1	TGTGCCAGCAGCTTTATCAGGGGGGGGAACACTGAAGCTTTCTTT	CASSFIRGGNTEAFF
-	TRBV7-9	-	TRBJ2-7	TGTGCCAGCAGCCCTACAGGGACCTACGAGCAGTACTTC	CASSPTGTYEQYF
few	TRBV5-4	TRBD1	TRBJ2-7	TGTGCCAGCGGACAGGGATACGAGCAGTACTTC	CASGQGYEQYF
-	TRBV29-1	-	TRBJ2-1	TGCAGCGTTGGGGGACAAACAACCTACAATGAGCAGTTCTTC	CSVGGQTTYNEQFF
-	TRBV6-6	-	TRBJ2-3	TGTGCCAGCATGGGCCACACAGATACGCAGTATTTT	CASMGHTDTQYF
-	TRBV5-8	-	TRBJ2-7	TGTGCCAGCAGCCGGAGGACTATCCCCCTCTCCTACGAGCAGTACTTC	CASSRRTIPLSYEQYF
-	TRBV10-2	-	TRBJ1-4	TGCGCCAGCAGAAGGACAGAAACAACTAATGAAAAACTGTTTTTT	CASRRTETTNEKLFF
-	TRBV27	-	TRBJ2-7	TGTGCCAGCAAACTGGGTAGCTCCTACGAGCAGTACTTC	CASKLGSSYEQYF
once	TRBV15	TRBD1	TRBJ1-3	TGTGCCACCAGCAGCTCTGGGACAGCCTCTGGAAACACCATATATTTT	CATSSSGTASGNTIYF
few	TRBV7-8	-	TRBJ2-1	TGTGCCAGCAGCCCAACCGGGTCCTACAATGAGCAGTTCTTC	CASSPTGSYNEQFF
-	TRBV6-4	-	TRBJ2-6	TGTGCCAGCAGCCCCGGACCCGTGGGTGCTGGGGCCAACGTCCTGACTTTC	CASSPGPVGAGANVLTF
-	TRBV11-2	TRBD2	TRBJ2-2	TGTGCCAGCAGCTTGAACCCGGGACTAGCGTGGAACACCGGGGAGCTGTTTTTT	CASSLNPGLAWNTGELFF
-	TRBV7-6	TRBD2	TRBJ2-1	TGTGCCAGCAGCTTAACTTACGGGGGGGGTGAGCAGTTCTTC	CASSLTYGGGEQFF
-	TRBV5-4	-	TRBJ2-5	TGTGCCAGCGGTCTGGGGGGAGAGACCCAGTACTTC	CASGLGGETQYF
-	TRBV2	-	TRBJ2-7	TGTGCCAGCAGGGACGCCGCTAGGTCCTACGAGCAGTACTTC	CASRDAARSYEQYF
-	TRBV10-1	-	TRBJ1-5	TGCGCCAGCAGTGAGGGGGATCAGCCCCAGCATTTT	CASSEGDQPQHF
once	TRBV7-8	-	TRBJ1-1	TGTGCCAGCAGCCCGAGGGGGAACACTGAAGCTTTCTTT	CASSPRGNTEAFF
-	TRBV19	TRBD2	TRBJ2-1	TGTGCCAGTAGTCGCAACCGGCTAGCGGGAGCCCTAAGCTCCTACAATGAGCAGTTCTTC	CASSRNRLAGALSSYNEQFF
once	TRBV7-9	-	TRBJ2-7	TGTGCCAGCAGCTTGGGGCAGGGTATCAACGAGCAGTACTTC	CASSLGQGINEQYF
-	TRBV25-1	-	TRBJ1-1	TGTGCCAGCAGTGAATTACAGGATCAGGAAGCTTTCTTT	CASSELQDQEAFF
few	TRBV6-5	-	TRBJ1-2	TGTGCCAGCAGTTTCACATGGGGCTATGGCTACACCTTC	CASSFTWGYGYTF
-	TRBV27	-	TRBJ2-7	TGTGCCAGCAGCTTCGAAGCGGATAGCTCCTACGAGCAGTACTTC	CASSFEADSSYEQYF
once	TRBV7-9	TRBD2	TRBJ2-5	TGTGCCAGCAGACGGGGTGAGGCTAGCGGGAGGCTCGAGACCCAGTACTTC	CASRRGEASGRLETQYF
-	TRBV2	TRBD1	TRBJ1-1	TGTGCCAGCAGTCAACAACAGACAGGGAGGGGACGAGACACTGAAGCTTTCTTT	CASSQQQTGRGRDTEAFF
-	TRBV7-9	TRBD1	TRBJ2-5	TGTGCCAGCAGCACGAATCCGGGACAGGGAGAGACCCAGTACTTC	CASSTNPGQGETQYF
-	TRBV4-1	-	TRBJ2-2	TGCGCCAGCAGCCAAGATATGGGAGTGGACACCGGGGAGCTGTTTTTT	CASSQDMGVDTGELFF
-	TRBV23-1	-	TRBJ1-1	TGCGCCAGCAGTATTCCAAATGGGGGCTTCGGCACTGAAGCTTTCTTT	CASSIPNGGFGTEAFF
-	TRBV27	TRBD2	TRBJ2-7	TGTGCCAGCAGCTCTAGGACTAGCGGCTCCTACGAGCAGTACTTC	CASSSRTSGSYEQYF
few	TRBV6-5	-	TRBJ2-3	TGTGCCAGCGGGCGGGGGCCCACAGATACGCAGTATTTT	CASGRGPTDTQYF
-	TRBV27	-	TRBJ1-6	TGTGCCAGCAGACAGGTTTTTAATTCACCCCTCCACTTT	CASRQVFNSPLHF